This T cell receptor (beta chain) came from a study of identical twins. Notes on the study in general: Zero-insertion analyses could be partly confounded by invariant MAIT and iNKT cells.

TCRdb re-analysed the 5' RACE reads in MiXCR, keeping a single row per CDR3 protein. This table holds some 900,000 distinct CDR3 sequences, approximately 13% found once. V was trimmed by 5 bases and J by 0 bases, leaving 17 bases between them. The CDR3 consists of 17 residues. Germline CDR1 is SGHRS and CDR2 is YFSETQ. In regard to this clonotype: What it binds is not known.

These data were also filed under a second study, of yellow fever vaccine responses in identical twins.

The chain is built from TRBV5-1 and TRBJ2-2, with TRBD2 as a possible D gene (5 bases). The TCR comes from a woman aged 18-29 years in good health. The sequenced material came from PBMCs. The CDR3 DNA follows: TGCGCCAGCAGTCCCCGAACCGGGATATCGAACACCGGGGAGCTGTTTTTT. Encoded protein: CASSPRTGISNTGELFF. Using reference TRBV5-1 and TRBJ2-2 for the parts outside the CDR3, the full variable domain is KAGVTQTPRYLIKTRGQQVTLSCSPISGHRSVSWYQQTPGQGLQFLFEYFSETQRNKGNFPGRFSGRQFSNSRSEMNVSTLELGDSALYLCASSPRTGISNTGELFFGEGSRLTVL.